These 29 T cell receptor beta chains were all obtained from the same sample, sequenced in a study of cytomegalovirus exposure and HLA in healthy donors. Some clones are missing from TCRdb's copy, which holds only in-frame ones; the method was immunoSEQ multiplex PCR. The sample has tens of thousands of clones, approximately 94% seen once. Sequenced: PBMCs. All receptors derive from a man aged 18 to 30 in good health and CMV-seropositive.

The chain employs TRBV18 and TRBJ1-1, with 10 bases fitting TRBD1. Germline-derived CDR1 and CDR2 are KGHSH and LQKENI. The CDR3 has 13 residues. The junction had 3 bases not matched to a gene; V was cut back by 3 bases and J by 8 bases. The CDR3 DNA follows: TGTGCCAGCTCACCCCGACAGGGGGCGGAAGCTTTCTTT. Its protein is CASSPRQGAEAFF.

V gene TRBV27 combines with J gene TRBJ2-1, with 10 bases matching TRBD1. Germline V gene sequence: CDR1 MNHEY, CDR2 SMNVEV (reference sequence). Losses at the gene ends were 5 bases for V and 5 bases for J; bases not matched to a gene: 3. The CDR3 extends over 14 amino acids. CDR3 sequence: CASSRTGGHNEQFF. CDR3 coding DNA: TGTGCCAGCAGTCGGACAGGGGGGCACAATGAGCAGTTCTTC.

The J gene is TRBJ2-7, the V gene TRBV7-9, with D possibly TRBD1 on 6 matching bases. The CDR3 has 14 residues. Per the germline V gene, CDR1 is SEHNR and CDR2 is FQNEAQ (reference sequence). V was clipped by 5 bases and J by 1 base, with 12 bases between them. The CDR3 region has the DNA TGTGCCAGCAGCCTACCAGACAGGTCCTACGAGCAGTACTTC. This translates into CASSLPDRSYEQYF.

The J gene is TRBJ1-2, the V gene TRBV7-2; no firm D call. The V and J ends lost 5 bases and 5 bases respectively, with 15 bases between them. The germline V gene encodes CDR1 SGHTA and CDR2 FQGNSA. The CDR3 has 14 residues. In DNA, the CDR3 is TGTGCCAGCAGCCCATCGACACCTGGGTATGGCTACACCTTC. Translating it yields CASSPSTPGYGYTF.

The chain is built from TRBV9 and TRBJ2-3, with 8 bases that match TRBD1. CDR1 and CDR2 from the germline V gene are SGDLS and YYNGEE. The J segment lost 3 bases and the V segment lost 4 bases, leaving 7 bases of the junction unmatched. The CDR3 consists of 15 residues. The CDR3 region is CASSRPQGVTDTQYF. The CDR3 DNA follows: TGTGCCAGCAGCCGACCACAGGGGGTTACAGATACGCAGTATTTT.

This chain uses TRBV10-3 with TRBJ2-2; tentative D call: TRBD1 (6 bases). Germline assignment: CDR1 ENHRY and CDR2 SYGVKD. Trimming removed 3 bases at V and 3 bases at J, with 14 bases between. The CDR3 sequence is 16 residues long. CDR3 nucleotide sequence: TGTGCCATCAGTGAACAGGGTGGGGGCGACACCGGGGAGCTGTTTTTT. This codes for CAISEQGGGDTGELFF.

The chain couples TRBV5-6 to TRBJ1-5, with 8 bases lining up with TRBD1. V gave up 1 base and J gave up 2 bases; unmatched junction bases: 5. CDR3 size: 16 residues. Germline assignment: CDR1 SGHDT and CDR2 YYEEEE. The CDR3 here is CASSLSPGQGNQPQHF. The CDR3 DNA reads as TGTGCCAGCAGCTTGAGTCCGGGACAGGGCAATCAGCCCCAGCATTTT.

In the case of this clone: The germline gene is not matched at one end of the junction; a read error may be the cause. The chain uses TRBV30 and TRBJ2-3; D might be TRBD1 (6 bases). From germline, CDR1 is GTSNPN and CDR2 SVGIG (reference sequence). This CDR3 has 14 amino acids. The DNA of the CDR3 is TGTGCCTGGAGTGTGATAACCTTAGGGGGTACATCGAATTTT. Translating it yields CAWSVITLGGTSNF.

The chain has TRBV5-6 and TRBJ1-5, with D hard to call. Trimming removed 5 bases from V and 7 bases from J, with 19 bases in between. The germline V gene has CDR1 SGHDT and CDR2 YYEEEE. The CDR3 is made up of 15 amino acids. The chain's CDR3 is CASSLRGAYQQPQHF. CDR3 sequence (DNA): TGTGCCAGCAGTTTGCGGGGAGCCTATCAACAGCCCCAGCATTTT.

The chain recombines TRBV6-1 with TRBJ1-5; 8 bases fit TRBD1. CDR3 length: 14 amino acids. Germline V gene lookup returns CDR1 MNHNS and CDR2 SASEGT. Germline trimming cut 6 bases from V and 2 bases from J; bases unmatched to any gene: 3. DNA of the CDR3: TGTGCCAGCAGGGAGGGACAGGGCAATCAGCCCCAGCATTTT. Translation: CASREGQGNQPQHF.

The rearrangement links TRBV14 to TRBJ2-5; the D gene is possibly TRBD1 (5 bases). The closer fit of TRBJ2-7 to the DNA end suggests the J call may be wrong. The CDR3 runs to 13 residues. Germline V CDR1 and CDR2: SGHDN, FVKESK. As DNA, the CDR3 is TGTGCCAGCAGCCTGGGGCCGTCCTACGAGCAGTACTTC. This translates into CASSLGPSYEQYF.

V usage is TRBV5-6 and J usage is TRBJ1-5; 8 bases map to TRBD1. The length of the CDR3 is 16 residues. In germline, CDR1 is SGHDT, CDR2 YYEEEE. V was pared by 4 bases and J by 9 bases, with 15 bases of the junction left unmatched. As DNA, the CDR3 is TGTGCCAGCAGCCCCTGGACAGGGCGTCCAACGGCGCCCCAGCATTTT. As protein: CASSPWTGRPTAPQHF. Using reference TRBV5-6 and TRBJ1-5 for the parts outside the CDR3, the full variable domain is DAGVTQSPTHLIKTRGQQVTLRCSPKSGHDTVSWYQQALGQGPQFIFQYYEEEERQRGNFPDRFSGHQFPNYSSELNVNALLLGDSALYLCASSPWTGRPTAPQHFGDGTRLSIL.

This chain connects TRBV9 to TRBJ1-2; 8 bases fit TRBD1. V gave up 7 bases and J gave up 5 bases; unmatched junction bases: 7. Germline lookup yields CDR1 SGDLS and CDR2 YYNGEE. The CDR3 runs 13 residues. The DNA for the CDR3 is TGTGCCAGCGGACAGGGATGGGAGTATGGCTACACCTTC. It yields the protein CASGQGWEYGYTF.

The CDR3 region is CASSGREAYEQYF. The CDR3 DNA is TGTGCCAGCAGCGGACGAGAGGCTTACGAGCAGTACTTC. The genes are TRBV9 and TRBJ2-7; no reliable D call. The length of the CDR3 is 13 residues. Germline V gene sequence: CDR1 SGDLS, CDR2 YYNGEE. V lost 3 bases and J 4 bases, leaving 11 bases between the germline ends. Full variable domain (outside the CDR3, taken from reference TRBV9 and TRBJ2-7): DSGVTQTPKHLITATGQRVTLRCSPRSGDLSVYWYQQSLDQGLQFLIQYYNGEERAKGNILERFSAQQFPDLHSELNLSSLELGDSALYFCASSGREAYEQYFGPGTRLTVT.

V and J are TRBV16 and TRBJ1-2; D possibly corresponds to TRBD1 (5 bases). This CDR3 has 14 residues. V was shortened by 0 bases and J by 4 bases, with 9 bases between the two germline ends. The germline CDR1 and CDR2 sequences are KGHSY and FQNENV. Here the CDR3 DNA reads TGTGCCAGCAGCCAATCGCGGGACGGCTATGGCTACACCTTC. Its translation is CASSQSRDGYGYTF.

CDR3 region: CASSLGDTEAFF. In DNA form, the CDR3 reads TGTGCCAGCAGCTTAGGGGACACTGAAGCTTTCTTT. The chain recombines TRBV5-6 with TRBJ1-1; tentatively, D is TRBD1 (5 bases). The germline V gene has CDR1 SGHDT and CDR2 YYEEEE. The CDR3 spans 12 residues. V was trimmed by 2 bases and J by 3 bases, leaving 5 bases between them. The whole variable domain, filled in from reference TRBV5-6 and TRBJ1-1, reads DAGVTQSPTHLIKTRGQQVTLRCSPKSGHDTVSWYQQALGQGPQFIFQYYEEEERQRGNFPDRFSGHQFPNYSSELNVNALLLGDSALYLCASSLGDTEAFFGQGTRLTVV.

This clone was seen a single time. This chain joins TRBV15 and TRBJ2-5, with D perhaps TRBD2 (5 bases). Germline assignment: CDR1 LNHNV and CDR2 YYDKDF (reference sequence). Trimming stripped 3 bases from V and 1 base from J, with 6 bases between. This CDR3 is built from 13 residues. CDR3 coding DNA: TGTGCCACCAGCAGCGGGATCCAAGAGACCCAGTACTTC. This sequence encodes CATSSGIQETQYF.

The rearrangement uses TRBV19 and TRBJ2-1; a possible D gene is TRBD1 (6 bases). The length of the CDR3 is 19 residues. Trimming shortened V by 3 bases and J by 9 bases, and 30 bases separated the two germline ends. CDR1 is LNHDA and CDR2 is SQIVND in the germline V gene (reference sequence). The CDR3 sequence is CASSIEPVWDNPGTTEQFF. The DNA for the CDR3 is TGTGCCAGTAGTATCGAACCCGTTTGGGACAACCCGGGGACCACTGAGCAGTTCTTC.

The chain joins TRBV29-1 to TRBJ2-6; 7 nucleotides align to TRBD2. Germline V gene lookup returns CDR1 SQVTM and CDR2 ANQGSEA. Trimming cost V 2 bases and J 0 bases; bases outside gene matches: 7. The CDR3 covers 17 residues. This chain's CDR3 is CSVESSGTVSGANVLTF. CDR3 coding DNA: TGCAGCGTTGAAAGCAGCGGGACGGTCTCTGGGGCCAACGTCCTGACTTTC.

This rearrangement joins TRBV29-1 to TRBJ2-7, with D unresolved. V was clipped by 3 bases and J by 3 bases, with 12 bases between them. The CDR3 spans 13 residues. From germline, CDR1 is SQVTM and CDR2 ANQGSEA. The CDR3 DNA reads as TGCAGCGTTGAGACACCCCATCTCTACGAGCAGTACTTC. Translated: CSVETPHLYEQYF.

The chain joins TRBV2 to TRBJ1-1, with D perhaps TRBD1 (5 bases). The length of the CDR3 is 15 residues. With 8 bases removed from V and 0 bases from J, the gap between germline ends came to 16 bases. From germline, CDR1 is SNHLY and CDR2 FYNNEI. CDR3 bases: TGTGCCAGCGGAGGGGCCCTCCTCATGAACACTGAAGCTTTCTTT. It yields the protein CASGGALLMNTEAFF.

The chain joins TRBV29-1 to TRBJ2-3, with TRBD2 matching 7 bases. The CDR3 loop spans 14 amino acids. The V gene's germline CDR1 is SQVTM and CDR2 ANQGSEA. The V gene end was trimmed by 4 bases and the J gene end by 1 base; junction bases not matched to a gene: 5. The CDR3 DNA is TGCAGCGTTGGCGGGCTAGCGGGCACAGATACGCAGTATTTT. This encodes CSVGGLAGTDTQYF.

This chain connects TRBV30 to TRBJ2-4; 11 bases agree with TRBD2. V lost 3 bases and J lost 7; bases outside the gene matches: 5. Germline CDR1 reads GTSNPN; CDR2 reads SVGIG (reference sequence). The CDR3 extends over 14 amino acids. CDR3 region: CAWRETSGINIQYF. Here the CDR3 DNA reads TGTGCCTGGAGGGAGACTAGCGGGATCAACATTCAGTACTTC. The full variable domain, completed using reference TRBV30 and TRBJ2-4, is SQTIHQWPATLVQPVGSPLSLECTVEGTSNPNLYWYRQAAGRGLQLLFYSVGIGQISSEVPQNLSASRPQDRQFILSSKKLLLSDSGFYLCAWRETSGINIQYFGAGTRLSVL.

The chain is built from TRBV27 and TRBJ1-2, with 7 bases that match TRBD1. J lost 7 bases, V lost 5 bases, and 19 bases had no gene match. CDR3 length: 17 residues. The germline gives CDR1 MNHEY, CDR2 SMNVEV (reference sequence). The CDR3 reads CASSPIPPGQRRGGYTF. As DNA, the CDR3 is TGTGCCAGCAGTCCTATACCACCGGGACAGCGACGGGGTGGCTACACCTTC.

The V and J genes are TRBV9 and TRBJ2-7; TRBD1 matches 8 bases. The V gene end was trimmed by 3 bases and the J gene end by 3 bases; junction bases not matched to a gene: 8. This CDR3 comprises 15 residues. In germline, CDR1 is SGDLS, CDR2 YYNGEE. CDR3 sequence: CASSARQGPNYEQYF. In nucleotides, the CDR3 is TGTGCCAGCAGCGCCCGACAGGGGCCCAACTACGAGCAGTACTTC.

The CDR3 coding sequence is TGTGCCAGCAGTGGTAGTTCCAATGAGCAGTTCTTC. This codes for CASSGSSNEQFF. This chain joins TRBV27 and TRBJ2-1; no clear D. Germline values: CDR1 MNHEY, CDR2 SMNVEV (reference sequence). The CDR3 runs to 12 residues. V dropped 5 bases and J dropped 6 bases, with 8 bases sitting between them.

J is TRBJ2-3 and V is TRBV5-1, with a possible D match to TRBD2 (5 bases). The germline V and J ends were trimmed by 0 bases and 4 bases, with 9 bases remaining between them. The CDR3 is 14 amino acids. Germline-derived CDR1 and CDR2 are SGHRS and YFSETQ. The DNA of the CDR3 is TGCGCCAGCAGCTTGGCGGGTAGCGCAGATACGCAGTATTTT. This codes for CASSLAGSADTQYF.

The chain carries TRBV1 and TRBJ2-7; TRBD2, as called in the table, went unchecked against the DNA. TRBV1 represents a pseudogene. CDR3 size: 16 residues. Here the CDR3 DNA reads TGCACCAGCAGCCAAGATCACCGGGAGGCCTCCTACGAGCAGTACTTC. This translates into CTSSQDHREASYEQYF.

The chain employs TRBV30 and TRBJ2-3, with a tentative D call TRBD2 (6 bases). This CDR3 has 13 amino acids. V was cut by 1 base and J by 6 bases, with 11 bases left in between. Germline V gives CDR1 GTSNPN, CDR2 SVGIG (reference sequence). The CDR3 DNA is TGTGCCTGGAGTGCCCCGGGAGTTGATACGCAGTATTTT. Amino acid sequence: CAWSAPGVDTQYF.